This T cell receptor beta chain originates from a study of T cell responses to AZD1222 COVID-19 vaccine. The germline gives CDR1 SEHNR, CDR2 FQNEAQ (reference sequence). V lost 6 bases, J lost 5 bases, and 17 bases lay in between. The CDR3 sequence is 16 residues long. Assay used: immunoSEQ multiplex PCR; TCRdb lists only in-frame clones, some missing. The table includes about 82,000 clones, approximately 85% detected once. The receptor's source is an adult who received the AZD1222 COVID-19 vaccine. The V gene is TRBV7-9, the J gene TRBJ1-6, with D perhaps TRBD1 (6 bases). Sequenced material: peripheral blood, taken 28 days after the second AZD1222 dose. The CDR3 loop reads CASRLSGGQNNSPLHF. For the CDR3, the DNA is TGTGCCAGCAGGTTATCCGGAGGACAGAATAATTCACCCCTCCACTTT.